The TCR beta chain described here comes from a study of blood T cell repertoires in COVID-19. Study overall: Sites in the United States, Italy and Spain provided acute and convalescent COVID-19 samples. PBMCs, B-cell-depleted T cells, or T cells provided the cDNA or gDNA that made up the material.

In Seattle, patients joined the study during active infection and were tracked longitudinally. As processed by the authors: Researchers report that nucleated cell counts were estimated from reference gene primer amplification. Here immunoSEQ multiplex PCR was the method, and the copy in TCRdb shows in-frame clones only, minus some. The D gene and trimming were derived from the DNA, and the V and J assignments and clone size from that table. Of some 150,000 clones listed, 84% were seen once; the top ten hold approximately 15%. The V gene's germline CDR1 is SGHNT and CDR2 YYREEE (reference sequence). The CDR3 length is 14 residues. J was trimmed by 3 bases and V by 0 bases; bases with no gene match: 2.

This receptor was obtained from a woman in her sixties or seventies with COVID-19, enrolled during active disease. The chain is built from TRBV5-4 and TRBJ2-7, with 8 bases aligning to TRBD1. Sequencing was performed on peripheral blood. The CDR3 region has the DNA TGTGCCAGCAGCTTGGACAGGGGGAACTACGAGCAGTACTTC. Its translation is CASSLDRGNYEQYF. The variable domain in full, completed from reference TRBV5-4 and TRBJ2-7, reads ETGVTQSPTHLIKTRGQQVTLRCSSQSGHNTVSWYQQALGQGPQFIFQYYREEENGRGNFPPRFSGLQFPNYSSELNVNALELDDSALYLCASSLDRGNYEQYFGPGTRLTVT.